This T cell receptor (beta chain) was retrieved from a study of blood T cell repertoires in COVID-19. CDR1 is KGHSH and CDR2 is LQKENI in the germline V gene. This CDR3 spans 16 amino acids. The V gene end was trimmed by 6 bases and the J gene end by 4 bases; junction bases not matched to a gene: 8. The repertoire was sequenced with immunoSEQ multiplex PCR; TCRdb's copy has only in-frame clones and lacks some. The table has 300,000 to 400,000 clones, more than 75% seen once. Study members were between about 18 and 95 years old and lived in 25 or so US regions. The TCR originated in a man aged 55 to 70 who had recovered from COVID-19. This chain links TRBV18 with TRBJ2-1, with 11 bases identical to TRBD2. The sequenced sample consisted of PBMCs or T cells enriched from blood (not recorded which). CDR3 loop: CASSPILAGEYNEQFF. The CDR3 DNA follows: TGTGCCAGCTCGCCTATACTAGCGGGAGAATACAATGAGCAGTTCTTC.